This TCR beta chain was obtained from a study of cytomegalovirus exposure and HLA in healthy donors. Study conclusions and caveats: Through in vitro validation, three CMV-associated chains were shown to be specific for CMV antigens. Reported results showed that the classifier diagnosed cytomegalovirus status with high specificity and sensitivity.

The donors were part of the validation cohort of over a hundred subjects. That cohort was separate from the first cohort, which comprised several hundred subjects. Assay used: immunoSEQ multiplex PCR; TCRdb lists only in-frame clones, some missing. The sample lists some 130,000 clones; around 80% were seen once. The CDR3 consists of 16 residues. Germline V lookup: CDR1 KGHSH, CDR2 LQKENI. The trim removed 3 bases at V and 1 base at J, leaving 5 bases unmatched. In this sample, this clone turned up once. Its cognate antigen is unknown. Sequencing input: PBMCs. The chain is built from TRBV18 and TRBJ1-1; 10 nucleotides align to TRBD1. The sequence was obtained from a man aged 25-45 years in good health and CMV-seropositive. The CDR3 region has the DNA TGTGCCAGCTCACCTTGGGACAGGGGCTCGAACACTGAAGCTTTCTTT. Translation gives CASSPWDRGSNTEAFF.